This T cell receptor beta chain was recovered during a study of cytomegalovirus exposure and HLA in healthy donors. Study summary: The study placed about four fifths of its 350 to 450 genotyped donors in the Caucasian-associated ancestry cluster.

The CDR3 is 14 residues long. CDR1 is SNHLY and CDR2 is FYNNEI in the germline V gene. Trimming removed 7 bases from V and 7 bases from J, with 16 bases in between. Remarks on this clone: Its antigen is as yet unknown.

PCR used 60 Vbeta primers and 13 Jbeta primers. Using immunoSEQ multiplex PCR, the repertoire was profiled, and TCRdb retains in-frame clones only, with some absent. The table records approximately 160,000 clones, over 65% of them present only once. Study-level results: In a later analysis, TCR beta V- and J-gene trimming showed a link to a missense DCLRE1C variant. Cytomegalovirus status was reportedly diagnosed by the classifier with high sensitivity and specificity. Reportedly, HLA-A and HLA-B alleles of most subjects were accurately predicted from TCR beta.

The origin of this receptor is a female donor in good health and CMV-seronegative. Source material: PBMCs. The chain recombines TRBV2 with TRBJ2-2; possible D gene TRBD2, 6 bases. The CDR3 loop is CASTLLAAFGELFF. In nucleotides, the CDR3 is TGTGCCAGCACGTTACTAGCCGCTTTCGGGGAGCTGTTTTTT.